This T cell receptor beta chain appears in the sequencing data of a study of blood T cell repertoires in COVID-19. Germline lookup yields CDR1 SGHTA and CDR2 FQGNSA. V gave up 1 base and J gave up 10 bases; unmatched junction bases: 9. The CDR3 runs 16 residues. Only in-frame clones appear in the TCRdb table, and some are missing; sequencing was by immunoSEQ multiplex PCR. The table shows 75,000 to 90,000 clones, with approximately 88% occurring only once. The TCR was taken from an elderly man with acute or convalescent COVID-19. Input material: peripheral blood. The chain joins TRBV7-2 to TRBJ2-1, with 11 bases matching TRBD2. Here the CDR3 reads CASSLDWTSGSLEQFF. The DNA for the CDR3 is TGTGCCAGCAGCTTAGATTGGACTAGCGGGTCATTGGAGCAGTTCTTC.